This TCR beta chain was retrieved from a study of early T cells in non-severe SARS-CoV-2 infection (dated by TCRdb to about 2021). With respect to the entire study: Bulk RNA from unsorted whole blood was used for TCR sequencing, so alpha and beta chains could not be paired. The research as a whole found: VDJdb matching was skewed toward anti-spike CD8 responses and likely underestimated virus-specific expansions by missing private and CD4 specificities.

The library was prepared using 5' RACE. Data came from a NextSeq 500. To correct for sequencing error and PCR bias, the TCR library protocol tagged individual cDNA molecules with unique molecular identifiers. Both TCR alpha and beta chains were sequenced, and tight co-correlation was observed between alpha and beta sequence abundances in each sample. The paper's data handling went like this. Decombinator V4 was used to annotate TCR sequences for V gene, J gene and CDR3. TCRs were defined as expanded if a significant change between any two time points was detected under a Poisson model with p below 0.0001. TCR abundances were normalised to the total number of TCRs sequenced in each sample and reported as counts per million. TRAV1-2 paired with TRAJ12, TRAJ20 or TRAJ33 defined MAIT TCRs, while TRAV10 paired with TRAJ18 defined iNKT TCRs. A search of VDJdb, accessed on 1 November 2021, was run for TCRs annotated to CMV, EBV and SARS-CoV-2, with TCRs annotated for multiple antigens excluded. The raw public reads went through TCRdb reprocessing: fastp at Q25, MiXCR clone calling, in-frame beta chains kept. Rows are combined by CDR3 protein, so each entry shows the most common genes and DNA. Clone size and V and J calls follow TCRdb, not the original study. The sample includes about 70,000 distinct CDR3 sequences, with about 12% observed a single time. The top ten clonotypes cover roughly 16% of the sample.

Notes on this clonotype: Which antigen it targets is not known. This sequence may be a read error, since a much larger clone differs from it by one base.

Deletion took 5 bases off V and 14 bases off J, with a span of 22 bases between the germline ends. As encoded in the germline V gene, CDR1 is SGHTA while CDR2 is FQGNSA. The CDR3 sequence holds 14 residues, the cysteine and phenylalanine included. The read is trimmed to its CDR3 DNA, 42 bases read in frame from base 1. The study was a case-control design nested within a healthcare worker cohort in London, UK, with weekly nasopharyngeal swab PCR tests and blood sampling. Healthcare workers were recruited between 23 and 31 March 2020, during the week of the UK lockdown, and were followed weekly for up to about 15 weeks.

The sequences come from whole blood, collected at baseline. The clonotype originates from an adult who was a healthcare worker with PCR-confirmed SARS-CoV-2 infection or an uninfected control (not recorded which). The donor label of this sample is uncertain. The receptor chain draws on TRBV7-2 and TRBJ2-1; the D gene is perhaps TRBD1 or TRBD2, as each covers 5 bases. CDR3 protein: CASSHDPGPGTEFF. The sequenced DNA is TGTGCCAGCAGCCATGATCCAGGGCCTGGGACGGAGTTCTTC.